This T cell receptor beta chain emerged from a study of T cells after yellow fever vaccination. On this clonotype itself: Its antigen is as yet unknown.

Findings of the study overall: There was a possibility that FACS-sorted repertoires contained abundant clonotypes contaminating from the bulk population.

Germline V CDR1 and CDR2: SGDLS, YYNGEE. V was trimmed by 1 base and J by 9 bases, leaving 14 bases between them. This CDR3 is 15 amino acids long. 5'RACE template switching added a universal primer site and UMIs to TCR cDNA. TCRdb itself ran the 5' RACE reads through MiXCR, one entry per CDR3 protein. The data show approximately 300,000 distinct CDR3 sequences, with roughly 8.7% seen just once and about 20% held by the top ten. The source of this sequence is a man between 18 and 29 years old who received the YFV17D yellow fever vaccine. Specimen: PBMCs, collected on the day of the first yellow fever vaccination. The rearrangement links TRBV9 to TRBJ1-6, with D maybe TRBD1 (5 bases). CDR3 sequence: CASSVLEGAGSPLHF. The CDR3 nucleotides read TGTGCCAGCAGCGTATTGGAAGGGGCAGGTTCACCCCTCCACTTT.